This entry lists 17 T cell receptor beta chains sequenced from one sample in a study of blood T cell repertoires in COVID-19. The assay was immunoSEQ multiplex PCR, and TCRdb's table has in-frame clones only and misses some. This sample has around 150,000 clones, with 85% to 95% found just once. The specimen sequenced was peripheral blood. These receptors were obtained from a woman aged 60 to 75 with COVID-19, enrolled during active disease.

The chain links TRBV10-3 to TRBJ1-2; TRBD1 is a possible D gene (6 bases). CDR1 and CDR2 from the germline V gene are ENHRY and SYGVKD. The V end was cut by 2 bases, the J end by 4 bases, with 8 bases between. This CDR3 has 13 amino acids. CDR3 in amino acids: CAISEGQIYGYTF. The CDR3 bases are TGTGCCATCAGTGAGGGACAGATCTATGGCTACACCTTC.

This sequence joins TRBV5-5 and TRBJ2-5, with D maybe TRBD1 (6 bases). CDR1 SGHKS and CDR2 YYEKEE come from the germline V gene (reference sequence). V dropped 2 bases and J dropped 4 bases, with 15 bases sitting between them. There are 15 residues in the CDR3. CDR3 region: CASSFLWGQGETQYF. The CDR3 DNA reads TGTGCCAGCAGCTTCCTCTGGGGGCAGGGAGAGACCCAGTACTTC.

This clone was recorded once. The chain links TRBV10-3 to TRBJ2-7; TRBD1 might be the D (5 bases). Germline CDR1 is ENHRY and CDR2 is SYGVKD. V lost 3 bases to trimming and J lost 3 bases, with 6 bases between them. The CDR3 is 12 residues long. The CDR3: CAISDRDYEQYF. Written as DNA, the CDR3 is TGTGCCATCAGTGACAGGGACTACGAGCAGTACTTC.

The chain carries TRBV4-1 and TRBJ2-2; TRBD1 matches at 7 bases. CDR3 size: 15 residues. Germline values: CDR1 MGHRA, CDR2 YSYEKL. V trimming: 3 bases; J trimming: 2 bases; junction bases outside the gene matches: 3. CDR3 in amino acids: CASSQNRGNTGELFF. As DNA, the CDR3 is TGCGCCAGCAGCCAGAACAGGGGAAACACCGGGGAGCTGTTTTTT.

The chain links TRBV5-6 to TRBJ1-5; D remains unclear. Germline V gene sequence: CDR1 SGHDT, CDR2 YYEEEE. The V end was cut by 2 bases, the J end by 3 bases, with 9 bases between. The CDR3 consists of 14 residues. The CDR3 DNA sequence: TGTGCCAGCAGCTTCTGGGCCTACAATCAGCCCCAGCATTTT. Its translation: CASSFWAYNQPQHF. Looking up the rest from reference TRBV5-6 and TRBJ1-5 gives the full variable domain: DAGVTQSPTHLIKTRGQQVTLRCSPKSGHDTVSWYQQALGQGPQFIFQYYEEEERQRGNFPDRFSGHQFPNYSSELNVNALLLGDSALYLCASSFWAYNQPQHFGDGTRLSIL.

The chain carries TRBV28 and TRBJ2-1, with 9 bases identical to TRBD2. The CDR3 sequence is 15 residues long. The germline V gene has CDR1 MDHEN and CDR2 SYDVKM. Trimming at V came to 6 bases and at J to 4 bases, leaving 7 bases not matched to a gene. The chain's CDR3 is CASRRPGLAYNEQFF. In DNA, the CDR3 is TGTGCCAGCAGAAGGCCGGGACTAGCTTACAATGAGCAGTTCTTC.

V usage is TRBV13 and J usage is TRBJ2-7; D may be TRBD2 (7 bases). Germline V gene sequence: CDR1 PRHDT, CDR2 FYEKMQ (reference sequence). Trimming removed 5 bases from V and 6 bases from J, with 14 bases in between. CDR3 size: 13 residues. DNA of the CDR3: TGTGCCAGCAGCGGGGGCGGGGGTACCGAGCAGTACTTC. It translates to CASSGGGGTEQYF. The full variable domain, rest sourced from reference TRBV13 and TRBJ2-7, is AAGVIQSPRHLIKEKRETATLKCYPIPRHDTVYWYQQGPGQDPQFLISFYEKMQSDKGSIPDRFSAQQFSDYHSELNMSSLELGDSALYFCASSGGGGTEQYFGPGTRLTVT.

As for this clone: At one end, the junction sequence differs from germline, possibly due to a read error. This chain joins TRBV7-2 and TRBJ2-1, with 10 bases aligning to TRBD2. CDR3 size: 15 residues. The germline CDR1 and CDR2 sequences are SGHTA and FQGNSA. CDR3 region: CASSVAGGLYNEQFF. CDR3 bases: TGTGCCAGCAGCGTAGCGGGGGGACTTTACAATGAGCAGTTCTTC.

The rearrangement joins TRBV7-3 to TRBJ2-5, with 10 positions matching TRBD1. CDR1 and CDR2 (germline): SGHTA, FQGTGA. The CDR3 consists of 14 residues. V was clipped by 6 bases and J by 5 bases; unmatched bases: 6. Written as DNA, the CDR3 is TGTGCCAGCAGTTCGGACAGGGGGTCGGAGACCCAGTACTTC. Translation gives CASSSDRGSETQYF.

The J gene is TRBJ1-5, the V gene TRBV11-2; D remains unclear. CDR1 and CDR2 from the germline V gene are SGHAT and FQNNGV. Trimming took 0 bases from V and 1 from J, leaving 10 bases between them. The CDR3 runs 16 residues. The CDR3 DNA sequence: TGTGCCAGCAGCTTAGATCTGTCGGGGAGCAATCAGCCCCAGCATTTT. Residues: CASSLDLSGSNQPQHF.

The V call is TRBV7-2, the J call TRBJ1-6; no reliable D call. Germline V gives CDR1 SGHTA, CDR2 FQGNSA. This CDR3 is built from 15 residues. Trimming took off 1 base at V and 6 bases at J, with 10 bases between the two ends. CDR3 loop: CASSLGVRGNSPLHF. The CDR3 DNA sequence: TGTGCCAGCAGCTTAGGGGTGCGCGGTAATTCACCCCTCCACTTT.

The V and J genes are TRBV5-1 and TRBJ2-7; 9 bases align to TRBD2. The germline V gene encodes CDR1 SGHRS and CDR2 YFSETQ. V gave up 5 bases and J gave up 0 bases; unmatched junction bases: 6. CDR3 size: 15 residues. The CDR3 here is CASRDTSGFSYEQYF. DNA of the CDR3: TGCGCCAGCAGGGACACTAGCGGGTTCTCCTACGAGCAGTACTTC.

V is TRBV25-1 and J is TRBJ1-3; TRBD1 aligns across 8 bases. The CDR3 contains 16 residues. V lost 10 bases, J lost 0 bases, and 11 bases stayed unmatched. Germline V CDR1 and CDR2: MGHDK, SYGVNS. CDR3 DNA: TGTGCCACCCAGGGGGCAGGGGGGAACTCTGGAAACACCATATATTTT. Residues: CATQGAGGNSGNTIYF.

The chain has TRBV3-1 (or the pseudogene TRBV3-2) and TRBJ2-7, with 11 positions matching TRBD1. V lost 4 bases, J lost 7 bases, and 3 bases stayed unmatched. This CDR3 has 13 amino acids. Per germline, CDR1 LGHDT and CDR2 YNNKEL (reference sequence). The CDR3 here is CASSLGQGVEQYF. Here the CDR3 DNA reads TGTGCCAGCAGCCTGGGACAGGGGGTTGAGCAGTACTTC.

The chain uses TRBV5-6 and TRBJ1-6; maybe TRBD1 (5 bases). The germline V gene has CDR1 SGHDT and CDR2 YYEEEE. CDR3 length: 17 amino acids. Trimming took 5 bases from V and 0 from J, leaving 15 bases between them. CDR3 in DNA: TGTGCCAGCAGTACCTACAGGTCCAGCTCCTATAATTCACCCCTCCACTTT. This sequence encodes CASSTYRSSSYNSPLHF. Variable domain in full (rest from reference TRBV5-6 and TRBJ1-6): DAGVTQSPTHLIKTRGQQVTLRCSPKSGHDTVSWYQQALGQGPQFIFQYYEEEERQRGNFPDRFSGHQFPNYSSELNVNALLLGDSALYLCASSTYRSSSYNSPLHFGNGTRLTVT.

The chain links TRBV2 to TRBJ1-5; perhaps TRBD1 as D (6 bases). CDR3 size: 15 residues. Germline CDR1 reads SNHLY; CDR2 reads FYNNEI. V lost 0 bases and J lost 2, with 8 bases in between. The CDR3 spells CASSEAQGRNQPQHF. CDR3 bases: TGTGCCAGCAGTGAAGCGCAGGGGCGCAATCAGCCCCAGCATTTT. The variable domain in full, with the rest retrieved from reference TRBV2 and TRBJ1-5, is EPEVTQTPSHQVTQMGQEVILRCVPISNHLYFYWYRQILGQKVEFLVSFYNNEISEKSEIFDDQFSVERPDGSNFTLKIRSTKLEDSAMYFCASSEAQGRNQPQHFGDGTRLSIL.

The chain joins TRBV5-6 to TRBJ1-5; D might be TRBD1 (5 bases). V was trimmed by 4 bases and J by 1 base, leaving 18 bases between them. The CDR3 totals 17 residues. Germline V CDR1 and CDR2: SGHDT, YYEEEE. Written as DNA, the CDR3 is TGTGCCAGCAGCCCCCGATACGGGGGGGGAAGCAATCAGCCCCAGCATTTT. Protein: CASSPRYGGGSNQPQHF.